This T cell receptor (beta chain) is from a study of shared clonotypes between healthy human individuals (dated by TCRdb to about 2020). Regarding the complete study: The cohort included three men and a couple of women between 18 and 49 years of age. Blood TCR repertoires of a handful of healthy adults were deeply sequenced to estimate repertoire size and the extent of clonotype sharing between individuals. Each donor's leukapheresis produced roughly between about 0.8 and 10 billion PBMCs. To increase sequencing depth and limit assay-specific biases, different laboratories used diverse techniques to prepare libraries and sequence TCR repertoires.

TCR CDR3 regions were amplified from genomic DNA by multiplex PCR using the deep immunoSEQ assay. Extracted genomic DNA from each cell subset was distributed evenly across all wells of several immunoSEQ 96-well plates, and each plate was treated as a replicate. For unsorted PBMC, approximately 0.3 ug genomic DNA, equal to tens of thousands of T cell genomes, was loaded into each replicate PCR. Ten immunoSEQ deep assay plates were used to sequence unsorted PBMC genomic DNA. Purified libraries were measured with a Qubit 3.0 fluorometer, size-checked on a Bioanalyzer 2100, and measured again with the KAPA Library Quantification kit. A separate single-read 150-cycle Illumina NextSeq 550 flow cell was used to sequence each immunoSEQ 96-well plate. For the original study's pipeline: Because the immunoSEQ output held only junctional sequences and lacked quality scores, the filtering could not match the filtering applied to full-length reads. To assign V/J genes and CDR3, sequences were annotated against IMGT germline references using PyIR, a Python wrapper for IgBLAST v1.9. Reads were filtered out if the reads had weak V/J assignments (E-value above 1e-6), no CDR3, stop codons, out-of-frame junctions, or ambiguous translated residues. V3J clonotypes were defined by identical inferred V gene, J gene, and CDR3 amino acid sequence. To compute the percentage overlap between repertoires, the number of shared unique clonotypes was divided by the size of the smaller repertoire. Richness of each repertoire was evaluated using RTK rarefaction, the Chao1 estimator, and Recon v2.1 estimates of unobserved clonotypes. The clones in this table, taken by TCRdb from immuneACCESS, are in-frame only. Not every clone is retained; where verified, under half of the shortfall comes from an unresolved V gene, and the cause of the rest is unknown. That table is the source of V, J and clone size, and D and trimming were worked out from the DNA. This sample is represented by about half a million clones; 70% to 85% of them were singletons. The ten biggest clones cover more than 10% of the sample.

This clone is a singleton in its sample. What this receptor recognizes is not known. No much larger clone exists at a distance of one base, and base qualities are not known. The donors were healthy, HIV-negative adults with no recently reported acute infections or vaccinations. Only Caucasian adults living in Nashville, Tennessee, USA were represented among the donors. For unsorted samples, about 90 million PBMCs were counted and genomic DNA was extracted with the QIAamp DNA Blood Mini kit. After blood collection by leukapheresis, PBMCs were isolated using Ficoll-Histopaque density gradient centrifugation and then cryopreserved in the vapor phase of liquid nitrogen. CDR1 and CDR2 (ENHRY, SYGVKD) derive from the germline V gene. Including the terminal cysteine and phenylalanine, the CDR3 comprises 12 residues. Of the read, only the CDR3 DNA is kept; its 36 bases are in frame from base 1. V lost 3 bases and J lost 9 bases; the stretch between them is 11 bases long.

Results and caveats for the whole study, not just this receptor: Only blood was sampled, and tissue TCR repertoires likely differ from those in blood. Because the study included a small number of donors, the genetic and exposure-history diversity represented was limited. Based on pairwise subsampling, the degree of clonotype sharing among donors was expected to be affected by sequencing depth.

This clonotype was obtained from a woman aged 40 to 50 in good health. Some clones in this sample may be carry-over from other donors' samples. The chain couples TRBV10-3 to TRBJ1-1; a tentative D match to TRBD1 spans 5 bases. The sequenced sample was PBMCs. The DNA is TGTGCCATCAGTGAAAGGGACGATAAAGCTTTCTTT. Its protein product is CAISERDDKAFF.